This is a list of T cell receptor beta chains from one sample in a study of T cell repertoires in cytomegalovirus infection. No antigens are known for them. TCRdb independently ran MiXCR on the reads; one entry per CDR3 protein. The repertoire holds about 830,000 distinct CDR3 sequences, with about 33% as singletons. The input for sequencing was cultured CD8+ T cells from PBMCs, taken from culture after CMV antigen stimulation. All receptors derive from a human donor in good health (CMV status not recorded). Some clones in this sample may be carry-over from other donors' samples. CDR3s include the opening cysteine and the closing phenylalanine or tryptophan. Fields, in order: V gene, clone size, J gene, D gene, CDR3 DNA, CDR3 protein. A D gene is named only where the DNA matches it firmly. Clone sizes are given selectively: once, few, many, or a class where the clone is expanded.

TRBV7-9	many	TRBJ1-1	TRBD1	TGTGCCAGCAGCTTAGCATCAGGGACAGGGGGCGTGGGAACTGAAGCTTTCTTT	CASSLASGTGGVGTEAFF
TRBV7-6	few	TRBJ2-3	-	TGTGCCAGCAGCTTAGAGGGGTTCACAGATACGCAGTATTTT	CASSLEGFTDTQYF
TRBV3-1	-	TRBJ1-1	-	TGTGCCAGCAGCCAAGAGTGGGACACCACCCCGGTTGTCTTT	CASSQEWDTTPVVF
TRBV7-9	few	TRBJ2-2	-	TGTGCCAGCAGCTTAAGTTCTTCGAACACCGGGGAGCTGTTTTTT	CASSLSSSNTGELFF
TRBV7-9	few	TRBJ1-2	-	TGTGCCAGCAGCCCGGACCGGGGCGGCGCTAACTATGGCTACACCTTC	CASSPDRGGANYGYTF
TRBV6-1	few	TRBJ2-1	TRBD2	TGTGCCAGCATCCGTCGGGGGGGGGCCAACAATGAGCAGTTCTTC	CASIRRGGANNEQFF
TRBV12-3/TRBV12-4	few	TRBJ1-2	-	TGTGCCAGCAGAAAGAACCGGGACATTAACTATGGCTACACCTTC	CASRKNRDINYGYTF
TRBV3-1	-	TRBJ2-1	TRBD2	TGTGCCAGCAGCCAAGATCCTAGCGGGGTCTACAATGAGCAGTTCTTC	CASSQDPSGVYNEQFF
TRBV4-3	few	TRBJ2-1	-	TGCGCCAGCAGCCTTCTGGGGGCGGGGGCCGGGGGTGAGCAGTTCTTC	CASSLLGAGAGGEQFF
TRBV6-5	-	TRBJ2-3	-	TGTGCCAGCAGCCCGGGGATACCGACTTTCACAGATACGCAGTATTTT	CASSPGIPTFTDTQYF
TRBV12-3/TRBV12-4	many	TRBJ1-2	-	TGTGCCAGCACGTCACCCGACCGGGGGATCTATGGCTACACCTTC	CASTSPDRGIYGYTF
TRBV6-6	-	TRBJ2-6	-	TGTGCCAGCAGTCCTGCGGCAGTTTCCTCTGGGGCCAACGTCCTGACTTTC	CASSPAAVSSGANVLTF
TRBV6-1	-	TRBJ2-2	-	TGTGCCAGCAGTGGACCATCCACCGGGGAGCTGTTTTTT	CASSGPSTGELFF
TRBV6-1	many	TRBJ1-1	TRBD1	TGTGCCAGCAGCGTCGGGACAGGGTTCGAAACTGAAGCTTTCTTT	CASSVGTGFETEAFF
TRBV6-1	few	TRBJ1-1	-	TGTGCCAGCACCAAGAGGGAGAACACTGAAGCTTTCTTT	CASTKRENTEAFF